The clone carrying this T cell receptor (beta chain) was seen a single time. These data originate in a study of blood T cell repertoires in COVID-19. The overall study: Collection of acute and convalescent COVID-19 samples took place in the United States, Italy and Spain. The cDNA or gDNA used as material had been derived from T cells, B-cell-depleted T cells, or PBMCs.

V shed 10 bases, J shed 6 bases, and the junction held 9 bases outside the gene matches. Germline V gene sequence: CDR1 SGDLS, CDR2 YYNGEE. The CDR3 extends over 14 amino acids. Authors' methods: Cell counts per sample came from amplifying reference gene primers. TCRdb's copy holds only in-frame clones and misses some; the assay was immunoSEQ multiplex PCR. The D gene and trimming were derived from the DNA, and the V and J assignments and clone size from that table. The sample comprises 30,000 to 50,000 clones, approximately 84% of which are singletons, and about 15% rests with the top ten. V and J are TRBV9 and TRBJ2-2; 10 positions match TRBD1. The specimen sequenced was peripheral blood. The TCR was taken from a man aged 45-60 years with active or convalescent COVID-19. CDR3 loop: CAGGTGAAPGELFF. CDR3 sequence (DNA): TGTGCCGGCGGGACAGGGGCGGCCCCCGGGGAGCTGTTTTTT.